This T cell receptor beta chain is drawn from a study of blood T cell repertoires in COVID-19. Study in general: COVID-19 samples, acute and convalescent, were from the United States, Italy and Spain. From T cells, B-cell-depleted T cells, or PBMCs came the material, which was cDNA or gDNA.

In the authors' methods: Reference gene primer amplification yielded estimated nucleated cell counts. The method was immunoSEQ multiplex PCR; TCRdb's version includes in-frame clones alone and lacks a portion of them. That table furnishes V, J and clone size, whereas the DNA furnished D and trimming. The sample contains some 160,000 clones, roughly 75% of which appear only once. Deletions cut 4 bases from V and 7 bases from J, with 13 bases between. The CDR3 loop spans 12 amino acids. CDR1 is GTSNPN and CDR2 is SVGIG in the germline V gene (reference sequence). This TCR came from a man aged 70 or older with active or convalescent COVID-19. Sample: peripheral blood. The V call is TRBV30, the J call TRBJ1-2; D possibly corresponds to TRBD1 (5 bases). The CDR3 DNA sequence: TGTGCCTGGATGAGAGCCGGGGGTGGCTACACCTTC. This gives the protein CAWMRAGGGYTF.